These 4 T cell receptor beta chains originate from one sample sequenced in a study of Graves' ophthalmopathy and Graves' hyperthyroidism. RNA transcripts were the template, and TCR beta CDR3 regions were amplified from them. Scientists carried out first-round RT-PCR using HTBI primers and then a second-round multiplex PCR. TCRdb recomputed calls from the multiplex PCR reads with MiXCR, one row per CDR3 protein. Of 400,000 to 450,000 distinct CDR3 sequences in the sample, roughly 20% are singletons; the top ten hold roughly 3%. The sample consisted of peripheral blood. The receptors here all came from a woman under 30 with stable Graves' hyperthyroidism.

This chain joins TRBV28 and TRBJ1-1; TRBD1 matches at 7 bases. With V trimmed by 5 bases and J by 4 bases, 7 bases remained unmatched. Germline V lookup: CDR1 MDHEN, CDR2 SYDVKM. This CDR3 spans 14 amino acids. This chain's CDR3 is CASSTTGVVTEAFF. CDR3 in DNA: TGTGCCAGCAGTACCACAGGGGTCGTCACTGAAGCTTTCTTT. Full variable domain (missing parts from reference TRBV28 and TRBJ1-1): DVKVTQSSRYLVKRTGEKVFLECVQDMDHENMFWYRQDPGLGLRLIYFSYDVKMKEKGDIPEGYSVSREKKERFSLILESASTNQTSMYLCASSTTGVVTEAFFGQGTRLTVV.

The genes are TRBV6-1 and TRBJ2-7, with 10 bases aligning to TRBD1. This CDR3 comprises 15 residues. J gave up 3 bases and V 5 bases, and 7 bases lay outside the gene matches. Germline CDR1 reads MNHNS; CDR2 reads SASEGT. CDR3 in DNA: TGTGCCAGCAGTAGTGAAGGGGACAGGGGCTACGAGCAGTACTTC. Translated, it gives CASSSEGDRGYEQYF.

At least ten counts were recorded for this clonotype. The rearrangement joins TRBV27 to TRBJ1-5; the D is unclear. Per germline, CDR1 MNHEY and CDR2 SMNVEV (reference sequence). The CDR3 totals 12 residues. V was cut by 3 bases and J by 4 bases, with 4 bases left in between. The CDR3 DNA reads as TGTGCCAGCAGTTTTCAGAATCAGCCCCAGCATTTT. Translating it yields CASSFQNQPQHF.

This clonotype was detected many times. The conserved phenylalanine or tryptophan normally closing the CDR3 is absent here, so this likely arose from a read error. V and J are TRBV19 and TRBJ2-7, with TRBD2 matching over 8 bases. The CDR3 covers 14 residues. CDR1 and CDR2 from the germline V gene are LNHDA and SQIVND (reference sequence). DNA of the CDR3: TGCGCCAGTAGTATCGGGCGGGAGGTGAACGAGCAGTACATC. Translated: CASSIGREVNEQYI.